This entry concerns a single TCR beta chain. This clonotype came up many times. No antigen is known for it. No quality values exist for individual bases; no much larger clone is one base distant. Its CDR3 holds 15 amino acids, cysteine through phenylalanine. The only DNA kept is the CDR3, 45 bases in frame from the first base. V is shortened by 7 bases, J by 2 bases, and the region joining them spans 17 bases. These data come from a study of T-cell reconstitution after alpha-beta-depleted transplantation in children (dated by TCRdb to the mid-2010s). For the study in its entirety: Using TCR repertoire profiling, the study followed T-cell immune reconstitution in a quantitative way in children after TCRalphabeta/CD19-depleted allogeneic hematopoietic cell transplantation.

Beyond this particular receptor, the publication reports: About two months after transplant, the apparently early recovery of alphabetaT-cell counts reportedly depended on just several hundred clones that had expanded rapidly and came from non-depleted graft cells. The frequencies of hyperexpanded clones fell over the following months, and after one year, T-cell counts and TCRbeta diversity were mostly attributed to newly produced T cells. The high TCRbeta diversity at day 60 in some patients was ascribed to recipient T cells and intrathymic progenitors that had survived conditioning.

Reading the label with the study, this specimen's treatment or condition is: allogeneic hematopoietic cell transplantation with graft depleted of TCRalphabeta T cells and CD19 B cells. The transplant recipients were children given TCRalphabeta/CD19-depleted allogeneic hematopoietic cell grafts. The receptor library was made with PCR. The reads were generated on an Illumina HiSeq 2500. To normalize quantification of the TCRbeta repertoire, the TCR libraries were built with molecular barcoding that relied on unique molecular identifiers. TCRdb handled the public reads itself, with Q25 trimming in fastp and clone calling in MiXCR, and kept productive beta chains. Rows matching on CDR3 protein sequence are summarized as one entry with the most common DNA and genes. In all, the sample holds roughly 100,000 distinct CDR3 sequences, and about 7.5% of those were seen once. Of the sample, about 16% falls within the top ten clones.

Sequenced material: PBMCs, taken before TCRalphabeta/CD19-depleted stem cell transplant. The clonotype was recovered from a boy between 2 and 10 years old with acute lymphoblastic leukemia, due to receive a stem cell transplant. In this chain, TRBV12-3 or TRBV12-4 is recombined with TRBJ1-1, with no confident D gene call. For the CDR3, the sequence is CASTKQSAGNTEAFF. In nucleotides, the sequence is TGTGCCAGCACCAAACAGTCGGCAGGAAACACTGAAGCTTTCTTT.